What follows is one TCR beta chain and its context. Those donating, healthy Caucasian individuals from Russia, were aged 6 to 90. The data were taken from a study of blood T cells in healthy people across ages. Primers used in a second PCR of roughly 6 to 12 cycles were a sample-barcoded 5' primer and a J-beta primer mix. From the 5' RACE reads, TCRdb called clonotypes with MiXCR, one entry per CDR3 protein. The sample carries fewer than 600,000 distinct CDR3 sequences, around 27% recorded once. The same data also went into a second study, on T cells of mothers and their children.

Specimen: blood. The receptor comes from a boy aged 2 to 9 in good health.

CDR3 nucleotide sequence: TGTGCCAGCAGCGCCGGAGTCTCGGGAGGCCTATCTGGGGCCAACGTCCTGACTTTC. This translates into CASSAGVSGGLSGANVLTF. The chain links TRBV7-2 to TRBJ2-6, with 7 bases matching TRBD2. Germline V gene sequence: CDR1 SGHTA, CDR2 FQGNSA. This CDR3 has 19 residues. V lost 5 bases to trimming and J lost 1 base; unmatched junction nucleotides: 14.